The 27 T cell receptor beta chains given below trace back to one sample, sequenced in a study of shared clonotypes between healthy human individuals (dated by TCRdb to 2018 to 2021). The library came from the immunoSEQ multiplex PCR assay. TCRdb provides this immuneACCESS table in a form limited to in-frame rearrangements. Some clones are lacking; in checked studies, under half of them reflect an unresolved V gene, and why the rest are absent is not known. The sample includes roughly 2,000,000 clones, with approximately 92% observed a single time. The ten largest clones capture roughly 1.7% of the sample. CD8 naive samples consisted of CD45RO-negative cells that were positively selected for CCR7, yielding a CD45RA+CCR7+ population without TemRA cells. Sequencing was performed on naive CD8+ T cells from PBMCs. The cell subset or site tag for this specimen amounts to: CD45RA+CCR7+. These receptors originate from a man aged 18-30 years in good health. Some clones in this sample may be carry-over from other donors' samples.

Turning to this clone: At the DNA level, this CDR3 is encoded by other sequences in the same sample as well. The chain links TRBV30 to TRBJ2-7; D is unresolved. This CDR3 contains 12 residues. The germline V gene has CDR1 GTSNPN and CDR2 SVGIG (reference sequence). Trimming removed 0 bases from V and 2 bases from J, with 5 bases in between. CDR3 sequence reads: CAWSVRPYEQYF. DNA of the CDR3: TGTGCCTGGAGTGTACGTCCCTACGAGCAGTACTTC.

This clone was recorded once. The chain employs TRBV6-5 and TRBJ2-7, with unresolved D. CDR1 is MNHEY, CDR2 SVGAGI, per germline. The CDR3 is 15 amino acids. With 4 bases removed from V and 5 bases from J, the gap between germline ends came to 18 bases. This CDR3 is CASSSRTTPYDEQYF. The CDR3 nucleotides read TGTGCCAGCAGTTCCCGGACCACCCCCTACGACGAGCAGTACTTC.

The V gene is TRBV7-2, the J gene TRBJ1-1, with D possibly matching TRBD1 (5 bases). Germline V gives CDR1 SGHTA, CDR2 FQGNSA. CDR3 length: 15 amino acids. Trimming took off 5 bases at V and 3 bases at J, with 16 bases between the two ends. For the CDR3, the DNA is TGTGCCAGCAGCGACCGGGACGCCCGGGACACTGAAGCTTTCTTT. It specifies CASSDRDARDTEAFF.

This clone was counted once. The CDR3 here is CAISESSGRGYGYTF. The CDR3 bases are TGTGCCATCAGTGAGTCGTCAGGGAGGGGCTATGGCTACACCTTC. The V call is TRBV10-3, the J call TRBJ1-2; the D gene is possibly TRBD1 (5 bases). The germline V gene encodes CDR1 ENHRY and CDR2 SYGVKD. V lost 0 bases and J 4 bases, leaving 12 bases between the germline ends. The CDR3 consists of 15 residues.

V gene TRBV4-1 combines with J gene TRBJ2-2; D may match TRBD1 or TRBD2 (5 bases each). The CDR3 extends over 18 amino acids. V was clipped by 1 base and J by 7 bases, with 22 bases between them. CDR1 MGHRA and CDR2 YSYEKL come from the germline V gene. The CDR3 spells CASSQASLAGAWGGELFF. CDR3 DNA sequence: TGCGCCAGCAGCCAAGCCAGCCTCGCCGGGGCGTGGGGCGGGGAGCTGTTTTTT.

The chain has TRBV7-8 and TRBJ2-1; 15 positions agree with TRBD2. In germline, CDR1 is SGHVS, CDR2 FQNEAQ. With V trimmed by 6 bases and J by 5 bases, 5 bases remained unmatched. The CDR3 length is 16 residues. DNA of the CDR3: TGTGCCAGCAGTTCGGGACTAGCGGGAGGCCACAATGAGCAGTTCTTC. Its protein is CASSSGLAGGHNEQFF.

The chain carries TRBV4-3 and TRBJ2-3; 7 nucleotides match TRBD2. Germline loops: CDR1 LGHNA, CDR2 YSLEER. The CDR3 runs to 15 residues. Trimming took 0 bases from V and 5 from J; bases not matched to a gene: 5. The CDR3 region is CASSQEWEGQDTQYF. CDR3 in DNA: TGCGCCAGCAGCCAAGAATGGGAGGGGCAAGATACGCAGTATTTT.

This rearrangement joins TRBV27 to TRBJ2-1, with 10 bases fitting TRBD2. J lost 6 bases, V lost 8 bases, and 10 bases had no gene match. CDR1 and CDR2 from the germline V gene are MNHEY and SMNVEV (reference sequence). The CDR3 spans 15 residues. The CDR3 nucleotides are TGTGCCAGCGGAATTTCTAGCGGGAGCCGCAATGAGCAGTTCTTC. Its translation is CASGISSGSRNEQFF.

The table lists this clone with a few counts. The rearrangement uses TRBV9 and TRBJ2-2; D may be TRBD1 or TRBD2 (5 bases each). Germline loops: CDR1 SGDLS, CDR2 YYNGEE. This CDR3 is built from 16 residues. V was cut by 0 bases and J by 4 bases, with 13 bases left in between. The CDR3 sequence: CASSVALGRLTGELFF. CDR3 DNA sequence: TGTGCCAGCAGCGTAGCTTTGGGACGGCTCACCGGGGAGCTGTTTTTT.

The V call is TRBV10-3, the J call TRBJ2-1; 12 bases are shared with TRBD2. Germline CDR1 ENHRY, CDR2 SYGVKD. This CDR3 has 15 amino acids. Trimming took 6 bases from V and 8 from J; bases not matched to a gene: 8. The DNA for the CDR3 is TGTGCCATCAGATCCGGGACTAGCGGGCCCCATGAGCAGTTCTTC. Translated: CAIRSGTSGPHEQFF.

The chain carries TRBV5-6 and TRBJ2-7; the D gene could be TRBD1 or TRBD2 (5 bases each). Germline V lookup: CDR1 SGHDT, CDR2 YYEEEE. V was pared by 4 bases and J by 3 bases, with 14 bases between. This CDR3 has 14 residues. CDR3 sequence: CASSEGRTNYEQYF. CDR3 in DNA: TGTGCCAGCAGCGAGGGACGGACGAACTACGAGCAGTACTTC.

Regarding this clone: The sample has other DNA sequences that encode this CDR3 too. The chain combines TRBV5-1 with TRBJ1-1; D call uncertain. The CDR3 is 15 residues long. Trimming pared 0 bases from V and 1 base from J, leaving 10 bases between. Germline CDR1 reads SGHRS; CDR2 reads YFSETQ. The CDR3 sequence is CASSLGVGRNTEAFF. In nucleotides, the CDR3 is TGCGCCAGCAGCTTGGGGGTGGGGAGGAACACTGAAGCTTTCTTT.

This chain joins TRBV14 and TRBJ2-3, with D perhaps matching TRBD1 (5 bases). CDR1 and CDR2 (germline): SGHDN, FVKESK. V was pared by 3 bases and J by 8 bases, with 9 bases between. The CDR3 has 12 residues. Written as DNA, the CDR3 is TGTGCCAGCAGCCACAGGGCCCTTACGCAGTATTTT. It is translated as CASSHRALTQYF.

Only one count was recorded for this clone. The chain joins TRBV28 to TRBJ1-2, with unresolved D. The CDR3 is made up of 15 amino acids. The germline V and J ends were trimmed by 3 bases and 8 bases, with 19 bases remaining between them. Germline V gives CDR1 MDHEN, CDR2 SYDVKM. This CDR3 is CASSFAAGRFKGYTF. DNA for the CDR3: TGTGCCAGCAGTTTCGCAGCTGGGCGCTTTAAAGGCTACACCTTC.

The rearrangement uses TRBV6-6 and TRBJ1-3, with D maybe TRBD1 (5 bases). This CDR3 comprises 16 residues. V lost 0 bases and J 1 base, leaving 10 bases between the germline ends. Germline V lookup: CDR1 MNHNY, CDR2 SVGAGI (reference sequence). In nucleotides, the CDR3 is TGTGCCAGCAGTTACTCGGTTGGGGGGTCTGGAAACACCATATATTTT. Its translation is CASSYSVGGSGNTIYF.

The chain has TRBV4-2 and TRBJ2-6; TRBD2 matches at 10 bases. Trimming cost V 0 bases and J 3 bases; bases outside gene matches: 8. This CDR3 contains 19 residues. Germline CDR1 is LGHNA and CDR2 is YNFKEQ. CDR3 residues: CASSQDLAGGPYGANVLTF. DNA of the CDR3: TGTGCCAGCAGCCAAGATTTAGCGGGAGGACCCTATGGGGCCAACGTCCTGACTTTC.

This clone has just a few counts. The chain recombines TRBV6-5 with TRBJ1-5; tentative D call: TRBD1 (5 bases). Germline lookup yields CDR1 MNHEY and CDR2 SVGAGI. V was cut by 6 bases and J by 4 bases, with 7 bases left in between. The CDR3 totals 12 residues. In DNA form, the CDR3 reads TGTGCCAGCAGGAGGGGTAATCAGCCCCAGCATTTT. Amino acid sequence: CASRRGNQPQHF.

This CDR3 is CASSDRNGPYEQYF. The CDR3 region has the DNA TGTGCCAGCAGTGATAGAAACGGGCCCTACGAGCAGTACTTC. The chain is built from TRBV25-1 and TRBJ2-7; D is unclear. The CDR3 is 14 residues long. CDR1 MGHDK and CDR2 SYGVNS come from the germline V gene. The germline V and J ends were trimmed by 3 bases and 2 bases, with 11 bases remaining between them.

The chain has TRBV9 and TRBJ2-2; D remains unclear. Germline assignment: CDR1 SGDLS and CDR2 YYNGEE. Trimming pared 7 bases from V and 0 bases from J, leaving 7 bases between. The CDR3 sequence is 13 residues long. CDR3 coding DNA: TGTGCCAGCGCCTCTTCGAACACCGGGGAGCTGTTTTTT. This sequence encodes CASASSNTGELFF.

J is TRBJ2-1 and V is TRBV7-2; 9 bases match TRBD2. Germline trimming cut 2 bases from V and 10 bases from J; bases unmatched to any gene: 9. Germline values: CDR1 SGHTA, CDR2 FQGNSA. This CDR3 has 15 amino acids. CDR3 loop: CASSLTIAGVWEQFF. CDR3 DNA sequence: TGTGCCAGCAGCTTAACGATAGCGGGAGTTTGGGAGCAGTTCTTC.

The rearrangement links TRBV6-5 to TRBJ2-3; D remains ambiguous. Germline CDR1 and CDR2: MNHEY and SVGAGI. Trimming shortened V by 0 bases and J by 2 bases, and 9 bases separated the two germline ends. The CDR3 runs 15 residues. The CDR3 DNA follows: TGTGCCAGCAGTTACTCGGGCGGTAACACAGATACGCAGTATTTT. It translates to CASSYSGGNTDTQYF.

The gene calls are TRBV7-9 and TRBJ1-2; 7 bases are a match to TRBD1. This CDR3 contains 17 residues. V was pared by 3 bases and J by 3 bases, with 13 bases of the junction left unmatched. The V gene's germline CDR1 is SEHNR and CDR2 FQNEAQ (reference sequence). The DNA for the CDR3 is TGTGCCAGCAGCTTTGAGGAGGGGGCGGCTAAAGACTATGGCTACACCTTC. It yields the protein CASSFEEGAAKDYGYTF. Supplemented by reference TRBV7-9 and TRBJ1-2, the full variable domain reads DTGVSQNPRHKITKRGQNVTFRCDPISEHNRLYWYRQTLGQGPEFLTYFQNEAQLEKSRLLSDRFSAERPKGSFSTLEIQRTEQGDSAMYLCASSFEEGAAKDYGYTFGSGTRLTVV.

This chain links TRBV27 with TRBJ2-7; D might be TRBD1 (6 bases). Trimming left V 3 bases short and J 0 bases short, with 15 bases between. Germline loops: CDR1 MNHEY, CDR2 SMNVEV (reference sequence). The CDR3 is made up of 16 amino acids. CDR3 nucleotides: TGTGCCAGCAGTTTCAGCGCTGGACAGAGCTCCTACGAGCAGTACTTC. Protein: CASSFSAGQSSYEQYF.

J is TRBJ1-1 and V is TRBV28, with D possibly TRBD1 on 6 matching bases. V was shortened by 6 bases and J by 5 bases, with 16 bases between the two germline ends. Germline V gene sequence: CDR1 MDHEN, CDR2 SYDVKM. The CDR3 length is 14 residues. CDR3 protein: CASRSTGSGTEAFF. Here the CDR3 DNA reads TGTGCCAGCAGGTCCACAGGGAGTGGGACTGAAGCTTTCTTT.

The rearrangement joins TRBV2 to TRBJ2-2; TRBD2 might be the D (7 bases). Trimming removed 8 bases from V and 2 bases from J, with 12 bases in between. The CDR3 has 14 residues. Looked up from germline, CDR1 is SNHLY and CDR2 is FYNNEI. CDR3 nucleotide sequence: TGTGCCAGCCGGGGGGCTTCCAACACCGGGGAGCTGTTTTTT. Translation: CASRGASNTGELFF.

The chain is built from TRBV19 and TRBJ2-7; D is undetermined. This CDR3 contains 15 residues. Germline V gene data show CDR1 as LNHDA and CDR2 as SQIVND (reference sequence). Trimming shortened V by 1 base and J by 0 bases, and 10 bases separated the two germline ends. The CDR3 loop reads CASSIALGSSYEQYF. The CDR3 DNA sequence: TGTGCCAGTAGTATAGCCCTGGGAAGCTCCTACGAGCAGTACTTC.

The chain is built from TRBV7-8 and TRBJ2-7; 13 bases agree with TRBD2. Trimming cost V 4 bases and J 4 bases; bases outside gene matches: 7. The V gene's germline CDR1 is SGHVS and CDR2 FQNEAQ. CDR3 size: 16 residues. This chain's CDR3 is CASSSGLAGVYYEQYF. The CDR3 DNA reads TGTGCCAGCAGCTCAGGACTAGCGGGAGTTTATTACGAGCAGTACTTC.